The 27 T cell receptor beta chains below come from one sample, sequenced in a study of blood T cell repertoires in COVID-19. Some clones are missing from TCRdb's copy, which holds only in-frame ones; the method was immunoSEQ multiplex PCR. The data show hundreds of thousands of clones, about 80% seen once. Sequencing used peripheral blood. The origin of the receptors is a human donor in a cohort sampled during active COVID-19.

The chain is built from TRBV18 and TRBJ1-3, with D hard to call. V lost 0 bases and J lost 2, with 11 bases in between. Germline CDR1 and CDR2: KGHSH and LQKENI. There are 16 residues in the CDR3. CDR3 region: CASSPPSGRTGNTIYF. DNA for the CDR3: TGTGCCAGCTCACCACCTTCGGGTAGGACTGGAAACACCATATATTTT.

V usage is TRBV5-6 and J usage is TRBJ2-7; D remains ambiguous. V lost 1 base and J 2 bases, leaving 7 bases between the germline ends. Germline CDR1 is SGHDT and CDR2 is YYEEEE. This CDR3 spans 13 amino acids. CDR3 sequence reads: CASSLLGTYEQYF. In nucleotides, the CDR3 is TGTGCCAGCAGCTTGCTAGGCACCTACGAGCAGTACTTC.

The chain is built from TRBV5-1 and TRBJ1-3, with D possibly being TRBD1 (5 bases). CDR1 is SGHRS and CDR2 is YFSETQ in the germline V gene. The CDR3 is 14 residues long. V lost 5 bases and J lost 2, with 11 bases in between. CDR3 in amino acids: CASRGPGTGNTIYF. CDR3 nucleotides: TGCGCCAGCAGAGGTCCAGGGACTGGAAACACCATATATTTT.

Regarding this clone: Other nucleotide sequences in the sample specify the same CDR3. V is TRBV11-3 and J is TRBJ1-1; the D gene is possibly TRBD1 (5 bases). Germline V gene sequence: CDR1 SGHNT, CDR2 YENEEA. V lost 1 base and J lost 1, with 7 bases in between. The CDR3 consists of 14 residues. CDR3 residues: CASSLGRGNTEAFF. CDR3 DNA sequence: TGTGCCAGCAGCTTAGGGAGGGGGAACACTGAAGCTTTCTTT.

This clone was observed a handful of times. The J gene is TRBJ1-6, the V gene TRBV15; D unclear. The CDR3 length is 12 residues. The ends were cut back, 0 bases at V and 8 bases at J, with 2 bases in the middle. The germline gives CDR1 LNHNV, CDR2 YYDKDF (reference sequence). CDR3 DNA: TGTGCCACCAGCAGAGACGATTCACCCCTCCACTTT. It codes for CATSRDDSPLHF.

This clone was recorded once. J is TRBJ2-5 and V is TRBV6-5; 7 bases fit TRBD1. J was trimmed by 5 bases and V by 6 bases; bases with no gene match: 9. Germline V gene lookup returns CDR1 MNHEY and CDR2 SVGAGI. The CDR3 spans 14 residues. This chain's CDR3 is CASRDSGGLETQYF. CDR3 coding DNA: TGTGCCAGCAGAGATTCAGGGGGTTTGGAGACCCAGTACTTC.

The chain has TRBV6-5 and TRBJ2-1, with 9 bases matching TRBD2. CDR1 and CDR2 (germline): MNHEY, SVGAGI. The CDR3 runs to 15 residues. V gave up 6 bases and J gave up 8 bases; unmatched junction bases: 11. The CDR3 bases are TGTGCCAGCAGAGGCCGCGGGGCGGGAGGGCATGAGCAGTTCTTC. Translating gives CASRGRGAGGHEQFF.

As regards this clone: Within the sample, other DNA sequences also encode this same CDR3. The chain uses TRBV7-9 and TRBJ1-4; D not resolved. Trimming shortened V by 5 bases and J by 0 bases, and 4 bases separated the two germline ends. Looked up from germline, CDR1 is SEHNR and CDR2 is FQNEAQ (reference sequence). CDR3 length: 13 residues. CDR3 loop: CASSPSTNEKLFF. CDR3 coding DNA: TGTGCCAGCAGCCCCTCAACTAATGAAAAACTGTTTTTT.

This clone was detected a few times. V and J are TRBV7-9 and TRBJ2-2, with no clear D. V gave up 5 bases and J gave up 1 base, with 14 bases separating them. Looked up from germline, CDR1 is SEHNR and CDR2 is FQNEAQ (reference sequence). This CDR3 comprises 16 residues. Written as DNA, the CDR3 is TGTGCCAGCAGCCTCCAGCGCGCACTGAACACCGGGGAGCTGTTTTTT. Encoded protein: CASSLQRALNTGELFF.

The table lists this clone with a few counts. The chain links TRBV5-1 to TRBJ2-7, with 7 bases fitting TRBD1. Losses at the gene ends were 4 bases for V and 4 bases for J; bases not matched to a gene: 5. The CDR3 covers 13 residues. In germline, CDR1 is SGHRS, CDR2 YFSETQ. The chain's CDR3 is CASSRDRQYEQYF. The CDR3 coding sequence is TGCGCCAGCAGCCGGGACAGACAATACGAGCAGTACTTC.

The rearrangement links TRBV7-2 to TRBJ2-1; TRBD2 is a possible D gene (5 bases). Germline V gene lookup returns CDR1 SGHTA and CDR2 FQGNSA. The CDR3 is 14 amino acids. Deletions cut 5 bases from V and 8 bases from J, with 16 bases between. The CDR3 DNA follows: TGTGCCAGCAGCCCGGACCCAGTTAGCGATGAGCAGTTCTTC. Protein: CASSPDPVSDEQFF.

V gene TRBV15 combines with J gene TRBJ2-1, with 10 bases identical to TRBD1. The CDR3 has 15 amino acids. J was trimmed by 6 bases and V by 1 base; bases with no gene match: 3. Germline-derived CDR1 and CDR2 are LNHNV and YYDKDF (reference sequence). The CDR3 nucleotides read TGTGCCACCAGCAGAGCCGGGACAGGGGTCAATGAGCAGTTCTTC. Translated, it gives CATSRAGTGVNEQFF.

CDR3 protein: CASSATADNSPLHF. The CDR3 DNA follows: TGTGCCAGCTCAGCCACAGCGGATAATTCACCCCTCCACTTT. This rearrangement joins TRBV18 to TRBJ1-6; D call uncertain. V dropped 5 bases and J dropped 5 bases, with 10 bases sitting between them. The CDR3 length is 14 residues. Per the germline V gene, CDR1 is KGHSH and CDR2 is LQKENI. The full variable domain, rest sourced from reference TRBV18 and TRBJ1-6, is NAGVMQNPRHLVRRRGQEARLRCSPMKGHSHVYWYRQLPEEGLKFMVYLQKENIIDESGMPKERFSAEFPKEGPSILRIQQVVRGDSAAYFCASSATADNSPLHFGNGTRLTVT.

This clone was seen a few times. This chain joins TRBV5-1 and TRBJ2-7; possible D gene TRBD1, 5 bases. The CDR3 is 14 residues long. V shed 0 bases and J shed 9 bases, with 16 bases lying between them. CDR1 and CDR2 (germline): SGHRS, YFSETQ. The CDR3 is CASSLAGQGVGQYF. CDR3 nucleotide sequence: TGCGCCAGCAGCTTGGCCGGCCAGGGTGTCGGGCAGTACTTC.

This chain links TRBV6-5 with TRBJ2-7; D is perhaps TRBD1 (5 bases). Germline V lookup: CDR1 MNHEY, CDR2 SVGAGI. The CDR3 is 12 residues long. Trimming stripped 6 bases from V and 3 bases from J, with 9 bases between. This chain's CDR3 is CASSQGDYEQYF. The CDR3 DNA follows: TGTGCCAGCAGCCAGGGCGACTACGAGCAGTACTTC.

This sequence joins TRBV28 and TRBJ1-1; D unresolved. Germline V gene sequence: CDR1 MDHEN, CDR2 SYDVKM. The CDR3 has 15 amino acids. V was trimmed by 3 bases and J by 0 bases, leaving 11 bases between them. CDR3 bases: TGTGCCAGCAGTTTGGGAGGACCGCTGAACACTGAAGCTTTCTTT. This gives the protein CASSLGGPLNTEAFF.

The chain combines TRBV28 with TRBJ2-7; TRBD2 matches 7 bases. Germline V gives CDR1 MDHEN, CDR2 SYDVKM. Germline trimming cut 6 bases from V and 2 bases from J; bases unmatched to any gene: 16. This CDR3 is built from 17 residues. CDR3 sequence reads: CASSSHPGGGRAYEQYF. For the CDR3, the DNA is TGTGCCAGCAGCTCCCATCCCGGGGGAGGGCGAGCCTACGAGCAGTACTTC.

The V gene is TRBV5-1, the J gene TRBJ2-7; 9 nucleotides match TRBD1. With V trimmed by 1 base and J by 3 bases, 17 bases remained unmatched. Germline V gene sequence: CDR1 SGHRS, CDR2 YFSETQ. The CDR3 extends over 19 amino acids. The CDR3 DNA sequence: TGCGCCAGCAGCTTGCTGGGACAGGGATCAGCACCTGGGGGCTACGAGCAGTACTTC. Translation: CASSLLGQGSAPGGYEQYF.

V usage is TRBV4-1 and J usage is TRBJ2-7, with 7 nucleotides matching TRBD1. This CDR3 has 15 amino acids. Germline values: CDR1 MGHRA, CDR2 YSYEKL. With V trimmed by 1 base and J by 2 bases, 5 bases remained unmatched. CDR3: CASSQAAGGPYEQYF. The CDR3 coding sequence is TGCGCCAGCAGCCAAGCGGCAGGGGGTCCCTACGAGCAGTACTTC.

V and J are TRBV24-1 and TRBJ2-5; D is unresolved. In germline, CDR1 is KGHDR, CDR2 SFDVKD. V lost 0 bases and J 5 bases, leaving 12 bases between the germline ends. The CDR3 has 15 amino acids. As DNA, the CDR3 is TGTGCCACCAGTGATTTGGAGAACGCCTGGGAGACCCAGTACTTC. The encoded protein is CATSDLENAWETQYF.

Here the CDR3 DNA reads TGTGCCAGCAGCACACCAGGGGTTGGGGCCAACGTCCTGACTTTC. Amino acids: CASSTPGVGANVLTF. The chain links TRBV5-5 to TRBJ2-6; possible D gene TRBD1, 6 bases. CDR1 and CDR2 (germline): SGHKS, YYEKEE (reference sequence). The CDR3 is made up of 15 amino acids. V lost 4 bases and J 3 bases, leaving 11 bases between the germline ends.

The genes are TRBV7-2 and TRBJ2-1, with a tentative D call TRBD2 (6 bases). Trimming removed 4 bases from V and 0 bases from J, with 10 bases in between. CDR1 and CDR2 (germline): SGHTA, FQGNSA. The CDR3 runs to 15 residues. CDR3 sequence: CASSSTSSSYNEQFF. CDR3 DNA sequence: TGTGCCAGCAGCTCCACTAGCAGCTCCTACAATGAGCAGTTCTTC.

This clone was picked up a small number of times. The chain combines TRBV28 with TRBJ2-7; 9 bases agree with TRBD1. V dropped 10 bases and J dropped 5; count of bases not matched to a gene: 15. Germline loops: CDR1 MDHEN, CDR2 SYDVKM. CDR3 size: 15 residues. CDR3 sequence (DNA): TGTGCCACCCTCCTCAGCGGGACAGGGTTACACGAGCAGTACTTC. This translates into CATLLSGTGLHEQYF. The full variable domain, with the rest looked up from reference TRBV28 and TRBJ2-7, is DVKVTQSSRYLVKRTGEKVFLECVQDMDHENMFWYRQDPGLGLRLIYFSYDVKMKEKGDIPEGYSVSREKKERFSLILESASTNQTSMYLCATLLSGTGLHEQYFGPGTRLTVT.

The chain has TRBV7-2 and TRBJ2-5, with 9 bases matching TRBD2. In germline, CDR1 is SGHTA, CDR2 FQGNSA. V lost 7 bases, J lost 5 bases, and 11 bases stayed unmatched. This CDR3 is built from 15 residues. The CDR3 bases are TGTGCCAGCAACCAGGCGGGGGGGGTCTCGGAGACCCAGTACTTC. Translating gives CASNQAGGVSETQYF.

The rearrangement uses TRBV6-2 or TRBV6-3 and TRBJ2-7; 13 positions match TRBD2. CDR1 MNHEY and CDR2 SVGEGT come from the germline V gene. The CDR3 has 17 amino acids. Trimming removed 2 bases from V and 2 bases from J; junction bases left unmatched: 6. CDR3 sequence: CASSYRPGLAGTYEQYF. In nucleotides, the CDR3 is TGTGCCAGCAGTTACCGACCGGGACTAGCGGGAACCTACGAGCAGTACTTC.

The rearrangement joins TRBV3-1 (or the pseudogene TRBV3-2) to TRBJ1-1, with a weak D call TRBD1 (5 bases). Trimming cost V 0 bases and J 11 bases, with 16 bases left between them. Germline V gene data show CDR1 as LGHDT and CDR2 as YNNKEL (reference sequence). There are 14 residues in the CDR3. The chain's CDR3 is CASSQELTQGGAFF. DNA of the CDR3: TGTGCCAGCAGCCAAGAACTGACGCAGGGTGGCGCTTTCTTT.

J is TRBJ2-3 and V is TRBV2; maybe TRBD2 (6 bases). Looked up from germline, CDR1 is SNHLY and CDR2 is FYNNEI. Trimming removed 1 base from V and 11 bases from J, with 10 bases in between. The CDR3 covers 12 residues. The CDR3 sequence is CASSEGTGVQYF. As DNA, the CDR3 is TGTGCCAGCAGTGAAGGTACGGGGGTGCAGTATTTT.